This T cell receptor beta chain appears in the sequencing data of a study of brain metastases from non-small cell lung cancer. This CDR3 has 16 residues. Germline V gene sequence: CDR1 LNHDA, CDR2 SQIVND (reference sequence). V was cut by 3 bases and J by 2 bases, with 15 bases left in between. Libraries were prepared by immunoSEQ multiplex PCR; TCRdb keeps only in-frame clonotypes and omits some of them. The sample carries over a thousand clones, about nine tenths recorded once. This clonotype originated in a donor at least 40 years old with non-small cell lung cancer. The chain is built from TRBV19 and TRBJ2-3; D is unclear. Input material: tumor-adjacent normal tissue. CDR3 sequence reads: CASSMGSQLLTDTQYF. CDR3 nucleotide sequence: TGTGCCAGTAGTATGGGGTCGCAGCTCCTCACAGATACGCAGTATTTT.